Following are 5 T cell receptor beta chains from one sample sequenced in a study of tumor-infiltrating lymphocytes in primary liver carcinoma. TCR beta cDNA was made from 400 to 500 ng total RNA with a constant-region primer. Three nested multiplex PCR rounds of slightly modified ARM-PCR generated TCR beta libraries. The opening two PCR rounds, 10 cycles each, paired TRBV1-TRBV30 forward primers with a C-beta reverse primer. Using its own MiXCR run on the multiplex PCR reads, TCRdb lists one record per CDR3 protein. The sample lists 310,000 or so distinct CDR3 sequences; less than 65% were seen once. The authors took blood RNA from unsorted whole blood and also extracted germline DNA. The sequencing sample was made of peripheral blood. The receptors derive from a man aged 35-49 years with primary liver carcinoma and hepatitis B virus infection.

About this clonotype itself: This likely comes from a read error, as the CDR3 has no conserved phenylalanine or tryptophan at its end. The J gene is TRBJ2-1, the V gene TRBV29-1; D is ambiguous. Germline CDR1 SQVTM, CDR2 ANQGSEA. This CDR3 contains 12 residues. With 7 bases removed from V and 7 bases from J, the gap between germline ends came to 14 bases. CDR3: CSARPGGNEQFL. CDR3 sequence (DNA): TGCAGCGCCCGCCCGGGTGGGAATGAGCAGTTCCTC.

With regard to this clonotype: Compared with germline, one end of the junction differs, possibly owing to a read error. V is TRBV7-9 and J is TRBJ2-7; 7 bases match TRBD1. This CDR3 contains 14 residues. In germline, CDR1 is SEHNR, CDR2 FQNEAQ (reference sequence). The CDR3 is CASSPGDSSYKQYF. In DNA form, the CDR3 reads TGTGCCAGCAGCCCCGGGGACAGCTCCTACAAGCAGTACTTC.

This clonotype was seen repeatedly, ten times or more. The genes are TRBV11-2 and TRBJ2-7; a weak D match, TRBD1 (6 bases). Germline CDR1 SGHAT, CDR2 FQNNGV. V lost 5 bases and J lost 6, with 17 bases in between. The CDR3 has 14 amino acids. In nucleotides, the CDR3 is TGTGCCAGCAGCCCCCAGGGGTATCTCGGCGAGCAGTACTTC. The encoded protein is CASSPQGYLGEQYF.

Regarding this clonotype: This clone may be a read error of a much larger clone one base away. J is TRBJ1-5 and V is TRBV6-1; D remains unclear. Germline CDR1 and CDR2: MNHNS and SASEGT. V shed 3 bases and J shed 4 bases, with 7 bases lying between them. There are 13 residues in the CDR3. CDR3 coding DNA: TGTGCCAGCAGTGACACCAAAAATCAGCCCCAGCATTTT. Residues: CASSDTKNQPQHF.

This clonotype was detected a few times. The CDR3 region has the DNA TGTGCCAGCAGCTTGGAGATAGGGGGAGATACGCAGTATTTT. It specifies CASSLEIGGDTQYF. This sequence joins TRBV5-4 and TRBJ2-3, with D tentatively TRBD1 (6 bases). Trimming removed 0 bases at V and 5 bases at J, with 10 bases between. The germline V gene has CDR1 SGHNT and CDR2 YYREEE (reference sequence). The CDR3 contains 14 residues.